The present entry profiles one TCR beta chain with its context. Its antigen target is currently unknown. Per-base quality was not reported, and no clone a single base away is much larger than it. This sample is part of a study of T-cell reconstitution after alpha-beta-depleted transplantation in children listed by TCRdb under 2016. With respect to the entire study: T-cell immune reconstitution after TCRalphabeta/CD19-depleted allogeneic hematopoietic cell transplantation in children was quantitatively tracked in the study by means of TCR repertoire profiling.

The label giving this sample's treatment or condition can be read as: allogeneic hematopoietic cell transplantation with graft depleted of TCRalphabeta T cells and CD19 B cells. The transplant recipients were children given TCRalphabeta/CD19-depleted allogeneic hematopoietic cell grafts. What the research found in general, with its limitations: In some patients, the high TCRbeta diversity seen at day 60 was put down to recipient T cells and intrathymic progenitors that had survived conditioning. The frequencies of hyperexpanded clones fell over the following months, and after one year, T-cell counts and TCRbeta diversity were mostly attributed to newly produced T cells. The apparently early alphabetaT-cell count recovery about two months after transplant was reportedly dependent on only several hundred rapidly expanded clones derived from non-depleted graft cells.

V and J are truncated by 8 bases and 0 bases respectively, leaving an intervening sequence of 10 bases. The CDR3, from cysteine to phenylalanine, totals 13 residues. Only the CDR3 DNA stays, 39 bases, in frame from base 1. CDR1 and CDR2, per the germline V gene, are SGHTA and FQGTGA. Receptor libraries were prepared by PCR. Sequenced using an Illumina HiSeq 2500. To normalize quantification of the TCRbeta repertoire, the TCR libraries were built with molecular barcoding that relied on unique molecular identifiers. The public reads were reanalyzed by TCRdb: fastp trimming at Q25, MiXCR alignment, in-frame beta chains only. Duplicate CDR3 protein sequences are folded into a single record with the most common DNA and genes. Recorded for this sample are about 240,000 distinct CDR3 sequences; about 23% of them occurred a single time. The ten biggest clones cover around 2.5% of the sample.

This sample comprised PBMCs, obtained before TCRalphabeta/CD19-depleted stem cell transplant. Rearrangement joined TRBV7-3 to TRBJ1-1; confidence is insufficient to name the D gene. This TCR came from a girl aged 2-10 years with Fanconi anemia, due to receive a stem cell transplant. The CDR3 here reads CASALTVNTEAFF. The DNA sequence is given as TGTGCCAGCGCACTGACGGTGAACACTGAAGCTTTCTTT. The CDR3 plus the reference TRBV7-3 and TRBJ1-1 genes for the other parts give the full variable domain: GAGVSQTPSNKVTEKGKYVELRCDPISGHTALYWYRQSLGQGPEFLIYFQGTGAADDSGLPNDRFFAVRPEGSVSTLKIQRTERGDSAVYLCASALTVNTEAFFGQGTRLTVV.